What follows are 26 T cell receptor beta chains derived from one specimen sequenced in a study of T cells in Graves' hyperthyroidism and ophthalmopathy. Using RNA transcripts as the source, TCR beta CDR3 regions were amplified. Using the HTBI primer set, a first-round RT-PCR was run on the TCR CDR3. MiXCR, run by TCRdb on the multiplex PCR reads, gives a single entry per CDR3 protein. The table has 340,000 or so distinct CDR3 sequences, roughly 20% seen once. The sequencing input was blood. Receptor source: a woman between 50 and 59 years old with Graves' hyperthyroidism.

This clonotype was seen ten or more times. The chain links TRBV12-3 or TRBV12-4 to TRBJ2-3; D not resolved. The V gene lost 6 bases and the J gene lost 3 bases, with 7 bases spanning the gap. The CDR3 runs 12 residues. DNA of the CDR3: TGTGCCAGCAGGCCTCAGACAGATACGCAGTATTTT. Translation gives CASRPQTDTQYF.

This clonotype has just one count. The rearrangement links TRBV6-2 or TRBV6-3 to TRBJ1-1; D unresolved. CDR3 length: 11 amino acids. Germline lookup yields CDR1 MNHEY and CDR2 SVGEGT. Deletions cut 10 bases from V and 7 bases from J, with 13 bases between. CDR3 nucleotides: TGTGCCACCCAAACCTTTAATGAAGCTTTCTTT. This encodes CATQTFNEAFF.

This clonotype was seen more than once but under ten times. The chain has TRBV20-1 and TRBJ2-1; 7 bases map to TRBD2. The germline V gene has CDR1 DFQATT and CDR2 SNEGSKA (reference sequence). V lost 6 bases to trimming and J lost 3 bases; unmatched junction nucleotides: 20. The CDR3 spans 18 residues. CDR3 in DNA: TGCAGTGCCACTTCCCCTTATTTTGCGGGAGTATACTACAATGAGCAGTTCTTC. Protein: CSATSPYFAGVYYNEQFF.

This clonotype appeared many times. The chain combines TRBV11-2 with TRBJ2-3; weak D call: TRBD1 (5 bases). V was clipped by 3 bases and J by 4 bases, with 5 bases between them. The germline gives CDR1 SGHAT, CDR2 FQNNGV. The CDR3 is made up of 12 amino acids. The CDR3 nucleotides are TGTGCCAGCAGCTTGACAGCAGATACGCAGTATTTT. Protein sequence: CASSLTADTQYF.

This clonotype was observed a handful of times. This rearrangement joins TRBV5-1 to TRBJ2-2; D is unclear. V was trimmed by 6 bases and J by 7 bases, leaving 7 bases between them. The germline V gene encodes CDR1 SGHRS and CDR2 YFSETQ. The length of the CDR3 is 11 residues. The CDR3, as DNA: TGCGCCAGCAACCGGAACGGGGAGCTGTTTTTT. As protein: CASNRNGELFF.

This clonotype was counted at least ten times. V usage is TRBV10-3 and J usage is TRBJ2-1; tentatively, D is TRBD2 (6 bases). V lost 7 bases to trimming and J lost 0 bases, with 10 bases between them. CDR1 is ENHRY and CDR2 is SYGVKD in the germline V gene. The CDR3 extends over 14 amino acids. The CDR3 coding sequence is TGTGCCATCACACGGGGGAGCTCCTACAATGAGCAGTTCTTC. This gives the protein CAITRGSSYNEQFF.

With respect to this clonotype: A much larger clone lies a single base off, so this may be a read error. This chain joins TRBV27 and TRBJ1-4; 8 nucleotides align to TRBD1. CDR1 is MNHEY, CDR2 SMNVEV, per germline (reference sequence). CDR3 length: 14 amino acids. After removal of 4 bases from V and 3 bases from J, the junction contained 1 base not matched to a gene. The CDR3 DNA is TGTGCCAGCAGTTCGGACAGGGCTAATGAAAAACTGTTTTTT. It codes for CASSSDRANEKLFF. Full variable domain (remainder filled in from reference TRBV27 and TRBJ1-4): EAQVTQNPRYLITVTGKKLTVTCSQNMNHEYMSWYRQDPGLGLRQIYYSMNVEVTDKGDVPEGYKVSRKEKRNFPLILESPSPNQTSLYFCASSSDRANEKLFFGSGTQLSVL.

This clonotype was observed many times. The chain joins TRBV2 to TRBJ2-1, with no clear D. Per the germline V gene, CDR1 is SNHLY and CDR2 is FYNNEI. The V gene lost 7 bases and the J gene lost 6 bases, with 7 bases spanning the gap. This CDR3 is 11 amino acids long. Here the CDR3 reads CASITFNEQFF. DNA for the CDR3: TGTGCCAGCATTACTTTCAATGAGCAGTTCTTC.

This clonotype has just a few counts. CDR3 protein: CASSSRRGSDTGELFF. The CDR3 region has the DNA TGTGCCAGCAGCTCCCGGCGGGGCTCGGACACCGGGGAGCTGTTTTTT. The chain has TRBV7-9 and TRBJ2-2, with D perhaps matching TRBD2 (6 bases). The CDR3 has 16 amino acids. Germline-derived CDR1 and CDR2 are SEHNR and FQNEAQ (reference sequence). V lost 4 bases and J lost 3, with 15 bases in between.

This clonotype was seen more than once but under ten times. DNA of the CDR3: TGTGCCAGCAGGCCCGAGACAGGGTTCGGAAATTCACCCCTCCACTTT. This encodes CASRPETGFGNSPLHF. The V call is TRBV7-8, the J call TRBJ1-6; 7 bases are shared with TRBD1. J lost 7 bases, V lost 6 bases, and 12 bases had no gene match. This CDR3 is 16 amino acids long. CDR1 SGHVS and CDR2 FQNEAQ come from the germline V gene.

This clonotype has at least ten counts. This chain uses TRBV29-1 with TRBJ1-1; D is unresolved. The CDR3 has 12 residues. Germline V gene data show CDR1 as SQVTM and CDR2 as ANQGSEA. V was pared by 4 bases and J by 1 base, with 7 bases between. DNA of the CDR3: TGCAGCGTTGCCTCCCCGAACACTGAAGCTTTCTTT. Amino acid sequence: CSVASPNTEAFF.

This clonotype appeared a few times. One end of the junction varies from germline; a read error may be responsible. The chain couples TRBV5-1 to TRBJ1-2; D may be TRBD1 (5 bases). Per the germline V gene, CDR1 is SGHRS and CDR2 is YFSETQ. The CDR3 sequence is 13 residues long. The CDR3 is CASSQTEQYGYTF. The CDR3 DNA is TGTGCCAGCAGTCAGACAGAACAATATGGCTACACCTTC.

Many counts were recorded for this clonotype. The chain carries TRBV3-1 and TRBJ1-6; perhaps TRBD1 as D (5 bases). Germline CDR1 LGHDT, CDR2 YNNKEL (reference sequence). Between the trimmed V and J ends, which lost 1 base and 7 bases, there was a span of 11 bases. This CDR3 is built from 15 residues. CDR3 sequence reads: CASSQGQQMNSPLHF. In nucleotides, the CDR3 is TGTGCCAGCAGCCAAGGACAGCAAATGAATTCACCCCTCCACTTT.

This clonotype was detected many times. The chain joins TRBV6-1 to TRBJ2-7; D possibly corresponds to TRBD2 (5 bases). Germline V gene data show CDR1 as MNHNS and CDR2 as SASEGT. The ends were cut back, 4 bases at V and 3 bases at J, with 13 bases in the middle. The CDR3 runs to 14 residues. The DNA for the CDR3 is TGTGCCAGCAGTGCCCCTTTAGCGAACTACGAGCAGTACTTC. Translation: CASSAPLANYEQYF.

The sample holds one count of this clonotype. The chain employs TRBV19 and TRBJ1-2; D is unclear. This CDR3 contains 15 residues. V was clipped by 5 bases and J by 8 bases, with 21 bases between them. The germline V gene encodes CDR1 LNHDA and CDR2 SQIVND (reference sequence). Here the CDR3 reads CASSPRGGDPLGYTF. The DNA for the CDR3 is TGTGCCAGTAGTCCCCGGGGAGGAGACCCGTTGGGCTACACCTTC. Supplemented by reference TRBV19 and TRBJ1-2, the full variable domain reads DGGITQSPKYLFRKEGQNVTLSCEQNLNHDAMYWYRQDPGQGLRLIYYSQIVNDFQKGDIAEGYSVSREKKESFPLTVTSAQKNPTAFYLCASSPRGGDPLGYTFGSGTRLTVV.

There are many counts of this clonotype. The rearrangement uses TRBV5-1 and TRBJ2-3; TRBD1 is a possible D gene (5 bases). The ends were cut back, 2 bases at V and 3 bases at J, with 7 bases in the middle. Germline CDR1 and CDR2: SGHRS and YFSETQ. There are 13 residues in the CDR3. This CDR3 reads CASSLAGTDTQYF. The DNA for the CDR3 is TGCGCCAGCAGCTTAGCAGGGACAGATACGCAGTATTTT.

This clonotype was seen many times. This chain joins TRBV18 and TRBJ2-1; D is unresolved. This CDR3 spans 12 amino acids. Looked up from germline, CDR1 is KGHSH and CDR2 is LQKENI. The V and J ends lost 3 bases and 10 bases respectively, with 10 bases between them. The CDR3 nucleotides read TGTGCCAGCTCACCGCTCAGGTCGGAGCAGTTCTTC. Translation: CASSPLRSEQFF.

The table lists this clonotype with many counts. The rearrangement links TRBV20-1 to TRBJ2-3, with TRBD2 identical over 8 bases. CDR1 is DFQATT and CDR2 is SNEGSKA in the germline V gene (reference sequence). The CDR3 has 14 residues. The V and J ends lost 5 bases and 2 bases, in that order; junction bases with no gene match: 6. CDR3 residues: CSALTSGNTDTQYF. In DNA, the CDR3 is TGCAGTGCTCTAACTAGCGGCAACACAGATACGCAGTATTTT.

A note on this clonotype: One base away lies a much larger clone, so this may be a sequencing read error. The chain couples TRBV12-3 or TRBV12-4 to TRBJ2-7; 11 bases match TRBD2. This CDR3 is 21 amino acids long. After removal of 1 base from V and 0 bases from J, the junction contained 17 bases not matched to a gene. The CDR3 sequence is CASSLEYGARSGRGSSYEQYF. The CDR3 region has the DNA TGTGCCAGCAGTTTAGAGTATGGAGCTCGTAGCGGGAGGGGAAGCTCCTACGAGCAGTACTTC.

This clonotype was found a few times. Since a much larger clone is just one base distant, this may be a read error. The chain recombines TRBV6-2 or TRBV6-3 with TRBJ2-1, with D tentatively TRBD2 (6 bases). V lost 3 bases and J lost 7, with 16 bases in between. The CDR3 is made up of 15 amino acids. Germline V gene data show CDR1 as MNHEY and CDR2 as SVGEGT. The CDR3 loop reads CASSYASVNRNEQFF. CDR3 bases: TGTGCCAGCAGTTATGCTAGCGTGAATAGGAATGAGCAGTTCTTC.

This chain connects TRBV6-4 to TRBJ1-2, with D tentatively TRBD1 (6 bases). Germline CDR1 and CDR2: MRHNA and SNTAGT. V was shortened by 4 bases and J by 4 bases, with 16 bases between the two germline ends. The CDR3 extends over 15 amino acids. CDR3 residues: CASSVSTGGGYGYTF. The CDR3 nucleotides are TGTGCCAGCAGTGTATCAACGGGAGGGGGCTATGGCTACACCTTC.

The rearrangement links TRBV5-1 to TRBJ2-3; D is perhaps TRBD2 (6 bases). CDR3 length: 15 amino acids. Germline values: CDR1 SGHRS, CDR2 YFSETQ. With 5 bases removed from V and 2 bases from J, the gap between germline ends came to 15 bases. For the CDR3, the DNA is TGCGCCAGCAGTCCTTACGGGAGATCCACAGATACGCAGTATTTT. Translated, it gives CASSPYGRSTDTQYF.

This clonotype was recorded at least ten times. The chain combines TRBV30 with TRBJ1-1; tentative D call: TRBD1 (5 bases). Germline values: CDR1 GTSNPN, CDR2 SVGIG (reference sequence). V lost 7 bases, J lost 3 bases, and 15 bases lay in between. This CDR3 region has 13 residues. The CDR3 loop is CASLFQGYTEAFF. As DNA, the CDR3 is TGTGCCTCGCTCTTTCAGGGATACACTGAAGCTTTCTTT.

Notes on this clonotype: This may be a read error, as it is one base from a much larger clone. CDR3 nucleotide sequence: TGTGCCAGCGTAGCGGGACCCGGGGAGCAGTACGTC. As protein: CASVAGPGEQYV. The chain joins TRBV6-1 to TRBJ2-7, with TRBD2 matching 8 bases. Germline V CDR1 and CDR2: MNHNS, SASEGT. With 8 bases clipped from V and 7 bases from J, the junction kept 7 bases outside the gene matches. CDR3 length: 12 amino acids.

This clonotype showed up just a few times. The DNA of the CDR3 is TGTGCCAGCAGCCCGGGGGGCCTCGAGCAGTACGTC. Protein sequence: CASSPGGLEQYV. The chain is built from TRBV6-2 or TRBV6-3 and TRBJ2-7; weak D call: TRBD2 (7 bases). The germline V and J ends were trimmed by 6 bases and 6 bases, with 12 bases remaining between them. The CDR3 is 12 amino acids. Germline V gene sequence: CDR1 MNHEY, CDR2 SVGEGT.

Many counts were recorded for this clonotype. The rearrangement uses TRBV7-9 and TRBJ2-7, with 8 bases identical to TRBD1. Germline CDR1 and CDR2: SEHNR and FQNEAQ (reference sequence). The junction had 6 bases not matched to a gene; V was cut back by 4 bases and J by 4 bases. CDR3 length: 14 amino acids. The CDR3 region is CASSSGTGLYEQYV. The CDR3 bases are TGTGCCAGCAGCTCCGGGACAGGACTTTACGAGCAGTACGTC.